This TCR beta chain was recorded in a study of control samples from healthy donors and cancer patients. Here immunoSEQ multiplex PCR was the method, and the copy in TCRdb shows in-frame clones only, minus some. Among about 100,000 clones listed, approximately 80% were seen once. Trimming pared 0 bases from V and 8 bases from J, leaving 17 bases between. The CDR3 runs 15 residues. Germline V gene sequence: CDR1 SGDLS, CDR2 YYNGEE. This TCR was sampled from a man aged 25 to 45 in good health. The genes are TRBV9 and TRBJ1-2; D is unclear. Sequencing input: blood. The CDR3 loop reads CASSVAPFDIRGYTF. In nucleotides, the CDR3 is TGTGCCAGCAGCGTAGCTCCCTTCGACATCAGGGGCTACACCTTC.